In this sample, the clone carrying this TCR beta chain turned up once. Its antigen is undetermined. Its ends do not fully match the called genes, so a read error is possible. Germline V gene lookup returns CDR1 KGHDR and CDR2 SFDVKD. The CDR3 is 14 amino acids. All donors came from Russia, were Caucasian and healthy, and spanned ages 6 to 90. These data come from a study of blood T cells in healthy people across ages. At the level of the study: Every two T cells gave about one barcoded beta molecule via template switching. Findings and caveats of the study: Without sorted subsets, naive and antigen-experienced compartments could not be conclusively compared. Researchers judged that diversity estimates from one million T cells fell short of true values.

For the second PCR, which ran for about 7 to 12 cycles, a sample-barcoded 5' primer and a J-beta primer mix were used. MiXCR, run by TCRdb on the 5' RACE reads, gives a single entry per CDR3 protein. The profile shows hundreds of thousands of distinct CDR3 sequences, around 52% of them singletons. The specimen sequenced was blood. The genes are TRBV24-1 and TRBJ2-3, with unresolved D. The source of this sequence is a woman aged 80 or older in good health. The DNA for the CDR3 is TGTGCCATCAGTGATTCCGGACCGACAGATACGCAGTATTTT. This encodes CAISDSGPTDTQYF.